This T cell receptor (beta chain) comes out of a study of blood T cell repertoires in COVID-19 (dated by TCRdb to the early 2020s). As for the study more broadly: Samples covering the acute and convalescent phases of COVID-19 were provided by collaborators in the United States, Italy and Spain. The material from the prospective study consisted of cDNA or gDNA derived from T cells, B-cell-depleted T cells, or PBMCs. The dataset comprised deeply sampled blood TCRbeta repertoires from subjects exposed to, actively infected with, or recovered from COVID-19. The repertoires were made available in a free public database intended to serve as a resource for research on the immune response to SARS-CoV-2. The samples were drawn from two sources: the first 160 participants of the ongoing ImmuneRACE study, and 1,000 to 1,500 subjects contributed by 6 global collaborators. A de-identified subject ID, COVID-19 status, age in years and sex were almost always included in the sample metadata. HLA class I and class II types, where available, came from metadata supplied by the sample provider rather than from assay-based typing. General study outcomes and caveats: The quantity of clinical and demographic metadata differed by source and by participant and was supplied without curation.

Concerning this clone: This receptor's antigen is unknown. Qualities for individual bases were not recorded, and no much larger clone is one base off.

TCRbeta CDR3 regions were amplified from genomic DNA by means of the immunoSEQ Assay, a bias-controlled multiplex PCR. The authors' analysis ran thus. Nucleated cell counts per sample were estimated from amplification of reference gene primers within the assay. Sequence reads were collapsed and filtered to measure the absolute abundance of every unique TCRbeta CDR3 rearrangement. For each sample, productive Simpson clonality was calculated as the square root of Simpson's diversity index across productive rearrangements. The table was pulled from immuneACCESS by TCRdb, which kept in-frame rearrangements only. Such tables lose some clones; where checked, under half of the loss comes from unresolved V genes, and the rest has no known cause. That table supplies the V and J calls and clone size; D and trimming were determined from the DNA. This sample is represented by some 150,000 clones; more than 75% of them were singletons. The ten largest clones take up 13% of the sample.

Collaborating institutions collected whole blood in K2EDTA tubes following their own protocols. Collaborator samples were shipped for TCRbeta analysis as frozen whole blood, isolated PBMCs, or DNA extracted from either sample type. Taken from cysteine to phenylalanine, the CDR3 has 16 residues. Of the read, only the CDR3 DNA is kept; its 48 bases are in frame from base 1. CDR1 and CDR2, looked up from the germline V gene (reference sequence), are LNHDA and SQIVND. V loses 0 bases of germline sequence and J loses 2 bases, and the interval between the two ends is 13 bases. The sequence came from a man aged 55 to 69 with active or convalescent COVID-19. Sequences were obtained from peripheral blood. The chain employs TRBV19 and TRBJ1-1; the D segment cannot be called with confidence. This receptor has the CDR3 CASSIEAARGNTEAFF. The nucleotide sequence is given as TGTGCCAGTAGTATAGAGGCGGCACGAGGAAACACTGAAGCTTTCTTT.